In its sample, the clone carrying this TCR beta chain was seen many times. Its antigen is as yet unknown. Breast cancer patients provided tissue from their axillary draining lymph nodes. The record originates from a study of breast tumors, draining lymph nodes, adjacent tissues. Notes on the study in general: The data were judged consistent with most tumor T cells coming from lymph node and expanding in tumor. Tumor TCR diversity was below lymph nodes but above nontumor tissue.

TCRdb analysed the multiplex PCR reads with MiXCR anew, one entry per CDR3 protein. This table has 200,000 or so distinct CDR3 sequences, around a third appearing once. J gave up 4 bases and V 3 bases, and 4 bases lay outside the gene matches. Germline V gene sequence: CDR1 SGHDT, CDR2 YYEEEE. The CDR3 consists of 15 residues. The receptor's source is a female donor with breast cancer. Some clones in this sample may be carry-over from other donors' samples. The gene calls are TRBV5-6 and TRBJ1-6; the match to TRBD1 covers 7 bases. Sample: axillary lymph node tissue. CDR3 sequence: CASSSGTAYNSPLHF. The CDR3 coding sequence is TGTGCCAGCAGCTCTGGGACAGCATATAATTCACCCCTCCACTTT.